This T cell receptor beta chain was retrieved from a study of T cell responses to AZD1222 COVID-19 vaccine. TCRdb keeps only in-frame clones here, not all; method: immunoSEQ multiplex PCR. In the table there are about 180,000 clones, around nine tenths of which are singletons. Trimming shortened V by 3 bases and J by 2 bases, and 8 bases separated the two germline ends. The CDR3 runs 13 residues. Germline V CDR1 and CDR2: SGHRS, YFSETQ. This specimen consisted of peripheral blood, obtained on day 0 of AZD1222 vaccination. The chain employs TRBV5-1 and TRBJ1-1, with D tentatively TRBD1 (5 bases). The TCR was taken from an adult in good health. The CDR3 DNA reads TGCGCCAGCAGCTGGCGGGACAACACTGAAGCTTTCTTT. It encodes CASSWRDNTEAFF. The full variable domain, completed using reference TRBV5-1 and TRBJ1-1, is KAGVTQTPRYLIKTRGQQVTLSCSPISGHRSVSWYQQTPGQGLQFLFEYFSETQRNKGNFPGRFSGRQFSNSRSEMNVSTLELGDSALYLCASSWRDNTEAFFGQGTRLTVV.